The 32 T cell receptor beta chains listed next were all sequenced from one sample in a study of graft-versus-host responses after intestinal transplantation. Intraepithelial plus lamina propria lymphocytes were released by processing graft tissue. Method: immunoSEQ multiplex PCR; TCRdb's copy keeps in-frame clones and lacks some. The profile shows several thousand clones, roughly 80% of them singletons. This specimen consisted of ileum tissue, obtained 300 to 320 days after intestinal transplant. The receptors come from a human patient who received an intestinal transplant, so some T cells may come from the graft donor.

V is TRBV18 and J is TRBJ1-3; D gene unclear. V lost 4 bases and J 0 bases, leaving 13 bases between the germline ends. The CDR3 runs 16 residues. In germline, CDR1 is KGHSH, CDR2 LQKENI. For the CDR3, the DNA is TGTGCCAGCTCACGAAGCCAGCTGAGCTCTGGAAACACCATATATTTT. The encoded protein is CASSRSQLSSGNTIYF.

DNA of the CDR3: TGTGCCAGCAGTGGAGACAGGGGGGGCCAGCCCCAGCATTTT. Residues: CASSGDRGGQPQHF. This chain uses TRBV6-4 with TRBJ1-5; TRBD1 aligns across 9 bases. This CDR3 comprises 14 residues. Germline assignment: CDR1 MRHNA and CDR2 SNTAGT. Trimming at V came to 4 bases and at J to 7 bases, leaving 5 bases not matched to a gene.

This chain connects TRBV6-1 to TRBJ1-5; no reliable D call. CDR3 size: 14 residues. Per the germline V gene, CDR1 is MNHNS and CDR2 is SASEGT. Between the trimmed V and J ends, which lost 3 bases and 7 bases, there was a span of 13 bases. The CDR3 DNA reads TGTGCCAGCAGTGAGATCGAGAGGGCACAGCCCCAGCATTTT. Translation gives CASSEIERAQPQHF.

V and J are TRBV10-3 and TRBJ2-5; 12 nucleotides line up with TRBD2. This CDR3 is built from 14 residues. The ends lost 2 bases at V and 5 bases at J; junction bases unmatched: 0. The germline V gene encodes CDR1 ENHRY and CDR2 SYGVKD. Here the CDR3 DNA reads TGTGCCATCAGTGAGACTAGCGGGGGGGAGACCCAGTACTTC. Amino acids: CAISETSGGETQYF.

V usage is TRBV6-4 and J usage is TRBJ2-3; 8 bases are a match to TRBD2. Germline V gene lookup returns CDR1 MRHNA and CDR2 SNTAGT. V dropped 4 bases and J dropped 1; count of bases not matched to a gene: 1. The CDR3 spans 14 residues. The CDR3 DNA follows: TGTGCCAGCAGTGTTAGCGGGGGCACAGATACGCAGTATTTT. It is translated as CASSVSGGTDTQYF.

The chain combines TRBV6-4 with TRBJ2-1; TRBD2 aligns across 10 bases. V gave up 4 bases and J gave up 6 bases; unmatched junction bases: 6. The germline V gene encodes CDR1 MRHNA and CDR2 SNTAGT. This CDR3 is 15 amino acids long. The CDR3 DNA sequence: TGTGCCAGCAGTGGTGTAGCGGGGGGCCCCAATGAGCAGTTCTTC. Its translation: CASSGVAGGPNEQFF.

V gene TRBV25-1 combines with J gene TRBJ2-3, with unresolved D. The V and J ends lost 1 base and 3 bases respectively, with 2 bases between them. The germline CDR1 and CDR2 sequences are MGHDK and SYGVNS. The CDR3 is 12 residues long. As DNA, the CDR3 is TGTGCCAGCAGTGAATCAACAGATACGCAGTATTTT. Translating gives CASSESTDTQYF.

V usage is TRBV30 and J usage is TRBJ2-7; 11 nucleotides align to TRBD1. CDR1 and CDR2 (germline): GTSNPN, SVGIG (reference sequence). The V and J ends lost 5 bases and 4 bases, in that order; junction bases with no gene match: 4. CDR3 length equals 13 residues. The CDR3, as DNA: TGTGCCTGGTGGACAGGGGGCCGGTACGAGCAGTACTTC. Translating it yields CAWWTGGRYEQYF.

This clone was observed a handful of times. V and J are TRBV6-5 and TRBJ1-3; D gene ambiguous. The V end lost 5 bases, the J end lost 8 bases, and 16 bases lay between the germline ends. There are 14 residues in the CDR3. CDR1 MNHEY and CDR2 SVGAGI come from the germline V gene. The CDR3 region has the DNA TGTGCCAGCAGTCGACTCGATCGCCGGGACACCATATATTTT. This encodes CASSRLDRRDTIYF.

The chain uses TRBV28 and TRBJ1-2; maybe TRBD1 (5 bases). Germline V gene sequence: CDR1 MDHEN, CDR2 SYDVKM. V was cut by 3 bases and J by 5 bases, with 7 bases left in between. The CDR3 extends over 12 amino acids. The CDR3 reads CASSLAGYGYTF. CDR3 in DNA: TGTGCCAGCAGTTTGGCAGGGTATGGCTACACCTTC.

The chain carries TRBV9 and TRBJ2-5; 7 bases agree with TRBD1. Germline CDR1 is SGDLS and CDR2 is YYNGEE. The V segment lost 4 bases and the J segment 2 bases; nucleotides outside the gene matches: 8. CDR3 length: 15 residues. The CDR3 nucleotides read TGTGCCAGCAGCCTTTCACAGGGGCAACAAGAGACCCAGTACTTC. It is translated as CASSLSQGQQETQYF.

This chain connects TRBV2 to TRBJ2-7; D tentatively reads TRBD1 or TRBD2 (5 bases each). The CDR3 covers 15 residues. CDR1 is SNHLY and CDR2 is FYNNEI in the germline V gene. V was cut by 11 bases and J by 1 base, with 21 bases left in between. This CDR3 reads CAGATDRDPSYEQYF. CDR3 DNA: TGTGCCGGCGCCACCGACCGGGACCCTTCCTACGAGCAGTACTTC.

The rearrangement joins TRBV21-1 to TRBJ1-2; the table gives TRBD1 as D, unverified against the DNA. TRBV21-1 is a known pseudogene. The CDR3 consists of 14 residues. The DNA for the CDR3 is TGTGCCAGCAGCACCCGGGACAGGCTCTATGGCTACACCTTC. This gives the protein CASSTRDRLYGYTF.

CDR3 sequence: CASSDSADEQYF. CDR3 nucleotides: TGTGCCAGCAGTGACTCGGCCGACGAGCAGTACTTC. The V call is TRBV25-1, the J call TRBJ2-7; D is unresolved. Trimming took 3 bases from V and 5 from J, leaving 8 bases between them. Per the germline V gene, CDR1 is MGHDK and CDR2 is SYGVNS. The CDR3 length is 12 residues.

The genes are TRBV7-9 and TRBJ2-7; 12 bases align to TRBD1. The CDR3 covers 14 residues. The ends lost 5 bases at V and 7 bases at J; junction bases unmatched: 6. From germline, CDR1 is SEHNR and CDR2 FQNEAQ (reference sequence). The CDR3 bases are TGTGCCAGCAGCCCCGGGACAGGGGGCCGAGAGCAGTACTTC. As protein: CASSPGTGGREQYF.

V is TRBV25-1 and J is TRBJ1-1; no definite D call. Germline-derived CDR1 and CDR2 are MGHDK and SYGVNS. CDR3 length equals 14 residues. Trimming shortened V by 1 base and J by 2 bases, and 8 bases separated the two germline ends. CDR3 in DNA: TGTGCCAGCAGTGAATTAACACCTAACACTGAAGCTTTCTTT. Translated: CASSELTPNTEAFF.

V usage is TRBV6-4 and J usage is TRBJ2-1, with D unresolved. CDR1 and CDR2 from the germline V gene are MRHNA and SNTAGT. The CDR3 spans 9 residues. V lost 8 bases and J 7 bases, leaving 3 bases between the germline ends. The DNA of the CDR3 is TGTGCCAGCCTTAATGAGCAGTTCTTC. As protein: CASLNEQFF.

The CDR3 DNA follows: TGTGCCAGCAGTCCGTCGAGTTCAACTAATGAAAAACTGTTTTTT. It translates to CASSPSSSTNEKLFF. The chain recombines TRBV2 with TRBJ1-4; D gene uncertain. The CDR3 totals 15 residues. Between the trimmed V and J ends, which lost 5 bases and 0 bases, there was a span of 10 bases. Germline V gene data show CDR1 as SNHLY and CDR2 as FYNNEI.

The chain combines TRBV7-8 with TRBJ1-3, with D perhaps TRBD1 (5 bases). Germline CDR1 SGHVS, CDR2 FQNEAQ. Trimming removed 1 base from V and 2 bases from J, with 12 bases in between. The CDR3 has 16 amino acids. CDR3 DNA: TGTGCCAGCAGCTTAGTTCCAGGGATCGCTGGAAACACCATATATTTT. Protein: CASSLVPGIAGNTIYF. Complete variable domain (other parts from reference TRBV7-8 and TRBJ1-3): GAGVSQSPRYKVAKRGQDVALRCDPISGHVSLFWYQQALGQGPEFLTYFQNEAQLDKSGLPSDRFFAERPEGSVSTLKIQRTQQEDSAVYLCASSLVPGIAGNTIYFGEGSWLTVV.

The rearrangement joins TRBV6-6 to TRBJ1-1; possibly TRBD1 for D (5 bases). The V end lost 2 bases, the J end lost 11 bases, and 6 bases lay between the germline ends. The CDR3 extends over 10 amino acids. Germline CDR1 is MNHNY and CDR2 is SVGAGI (reference sequence). CDR3 nucleotide sequence: TGTGCCAGCAGTTACGCAGGGGCTTTCTTT. It yields the protein CASSYAGAFF.

The rearrangement uses TRBV10-1 and TRBJ2-1; TRBD2 matches 7 bases. This CDR3 is built from 14 residues. Germline lookup yields CDR1 WNHNN and CDR2 SYGVQD (reference sequence). The V and J ends lost 9 bases and 5 bases, in that order; junction bases with no gene match: 10. The CDR3 DNA reads TGCGCCAGTCCTAGGCCGGGGGGACACAATGAGCAGTTCTTC. Its translation: CASPRPGGHNEQFF.

This sequence joins TRBV25-1 and TRBJ2-4; TRBD2 matches at 13 bases. CDR3 length equals 14 residues. The ends lost 8 bases at V and 6 bases at J; junction bases unmatched: 4. CDR1 and CDR2 from the germline V gene are MGHDK and SYGVNS. The CDR3 nucleotides are TGTGCCAGCGGGACTAGCGGGATATTAAACATTCAGTACTTC. This translates into CASGTSGILNIQYF.

The chain joins TRBV28 to TRBJ2-7; D might be TRBD1 or TRBD2, each matching 6 bases. Trimming pared 2 bases from V and 3 bases from J, leaving 20 bases between. Germline CDR1 and CDR2: MDHEN and SYDVKM. The CDR3 has 17 residues. CDR3 loop: CASSLPTTGRRIYEQYF. In DNA form, the CDR3 reads TGTGCCAGCAGTTTACCCACCACAGGGAGGAGGATCTACGAGCAGTACTTC.

The genes are TRBV2 and TRBJ1-6; the D is unclear. From germline, CDR1 is SNHLY and CDR2 FYNNEI. CDR3 length: 12 amino acids. Trimming removed 6 bases at V and 8 bases at J, with 8 bases between. CDR3 protein: CASRGYDSPLHF. CDR3 in DNA: TGTGCCAGCAGGGGATACGATTCACCCCTCCACTTT. Looking up the rest from reference TRBV2 and TRBJ1-6 gives the full variable domain: EPEVTQTPSHQVTQMGQEVILRCVPISNHLYFYWYRQILGQKVEFLVSFYNNEISEKSEIFDDQFSVERPDGSNFTLKIRSTKLEDSAMYFCASRGYDSPLHFGNGTRLTVT.

This clone was seen just once. The chain couples TRBV27 to TRBJ2-3; 9 nucleotides match TRBD2. Germline V CDR1 and CDR2: MNHEY, SMNVEV (reference sequence). Trimming at V came to 6 bases and at J to 2 bases, leaving 6 bases not matched to a gene. This CDR3 region has 15 residues. The CDR3 protein is CASRPGLATTDTQYF. In nucleotides, the CDR3 is TGTGCCAGCAGGCCAGGACTAGCGACCACAGATACGCAGTATTTT.

The chain couples TRBV7-2 to TRBJ1-2; the D is unclear. The V end lost 1 base, the J end lost 4 bases, and 4 bases lay between the germline ends. The CDR3 loop spans 12 amino acids. The V gene's germline CDR1 is SGHTA and CDR2 FQGNSA. CDR3 residues: CASSLVGYGYTF. The CDR3 nucleotides read TGTGCCAGCAGCTTAGTAGGCTATGGCTACACCTTC.

The gene calls are TRBV10-3 and TRBJ2-3; 8 nucleotides match TRBD1. CDR3 length equals 16 residues. Germline-derived CDR1 and CDR2 are ENHRY and SYGVKD. Losses at the gene ends were 8 bases for V and 3 bases for J; bases not matched to a gene: 13. This chain's CDR3 is CAIGRTGFRVTDTQYF. The CDR3 nucleotides are TGTGCCATCGGACGGACAGGGTTTCGAGTGACAGATACGCAGTATTTT.

This clone has only one observation. The rearrangement links TRBV6-5 to TRBJ1-1; 9 bases agree with TRBD1. With V trimmed by 2 bases and J by 4 bases, 5 bases remained unmatched. Germline loops: CDR1 MNHEY, CDR2 SVGAGI. This CDR3 spans 15 amino acids. DNA for the CDR3: TGTGCCAGCAGTTACCAACAGGGGGCGAGCACTGAAGCTTTCTTT. As protein: CASSYQQGASTEAFF.

CDR3 nucleotide sequence: TGTGCCAGCAGCCAAGATCGGCTTGAGAGAGAGACCCAGTACTTC. Translating it yields CASSQDRLERETQYF. The chain links TRBV14 to TRBJ2-5; no firm D call. Germline CDR1 SGHDN, CDR2 FVKESK. Trimming shortened V by 0 bases and J by 4 bases, and 12 bases separated the two germline ends. The CDR3 totals 15 residues.

V and J are TRBV6-1 and TRBJ2-7; 8 bases agree with TRBD2. V shed 4 bases and J 0 bases; nucleotides not matched to a gene: 5. CDR1 and CDR2 from the germline V gene are MNHNS and SASEGT. The CDR3 length is 15 residues. The chain's CDR3 is CASSVLTSDSYEQYF. DNA of the CDR3: TGTGCCAGCAGTGTTCTGACTAGCGACTCCTACGAGCAGTACTTC.

This sequence joins TRBV29-1 and TRBJ2-7; TRBD1 agrees at 8 bases. The CDR3 length is 11 residues. Germline trimming cut 5 bases from V and 4 bases from J; bases unmatched to any gene: 1. The germline V gene has CDR1 SQVTM and CDR2 ANQGSEA. This chain's CDR3 is CSVNRGYEQYF. CDR3 DNA: TGCAGCGTTAACAGGGGGTACGAGCAGTACTTC.

This chain links TRBV7-3 with TRBJ2-3; D perhaps matches TRBD2 (5 bases). Germline CDR1 SGHTA, CDR2 FQGTGA. V lost 5 bases to trimming and J lost 1 base, with 10 bases between them. The length of the CDR3 is 14 residues. CDR3 DNA: TGTGCCAGCAGCCCACTCGGGGGCACAGATACGCAGTATTTT. This translates into CASSPLGGTDTQYF.